One sample yielded the 14 T cell receptor beta chains listed below, sequenced in a study of cytomegalovirus exposure and HLA in healthy donors. The PCR ran on 60 Vbeta and 13 Jbeta primers. Method: immunoSEQ multiplex PCR; TCRdb's copy keeps in-frame clones and lacks some. Counted here are roughly 180,000 clones, 77% occurring once; the ten biggest clones make up 1.4%. Sample: PBMCs. These receptor sequences come from a man aged 18 to 35 in good health and CMV-seronegative.

This chain uses TRBV6-5 with TRBJ1-2, with D possibly matching TRBD1 (6 bases). The ends were cut back, 5 bases at V and 8 bases at J, with 21 bases in the middle. Germline V gives CDR1 MNHEY, CDR2 SVGAGI. This CDR3 contains 15 residues. This CDR3 is CASSKSGTLLRGYTF. CDR3 sequence (DNA): TGTGCCAGCAGTAAATCCGGGACATTGCTGCGCGGCTACACCTTC.

The chain recombines TRBV4-2 with TRBJ2-1; 13 bases are shared with TRBD2. Losses at the gene ends were 1 base for V and 9 bases for J; bases not matched to a gene: 6. CDR1 LGHNA and CDR2 YNFKEQ come from the germline V gene. This CDR3 is built from 16 residues. The CDR3 nucleotides read TGTGCCAGCAGCCAAGCAGGACTAGCGGGAGATGGTGAGCAGTTCTTC. Its protein is CASSQAGLAGDGEQFF.

There are a few counts of this clone. The chain recombines TRBV5-8 with TRBJ1-5, with D possibly being TRBD1 (5 bases). The CDR3 spans 15 residues. Per the germline V gene, CDR1 is SGHTS and CDR2 is YDEGEE. The ends were cut back, 1 base at V and 0 bases at J, with 8 bases in the middle. The CDR3 nucleotides read TGTGCCAGCAGCTTGCGGGGGTATAGCAATCAGCCCCAGCATTTT. Its protein product is CASSLRGYSNQPQHF.

This rearrangement joins TRBV18 to TRBJ2-5, with D possibly TRBD1 on 6 matching bases. CDR3 length: 15 residues. V dropped 3 bases and J dropped 1 base, with 12 bases sitting between them. CDR1 KGHSH and CDR2 LQKENI come from the germline V gene. The CDR3 protein is CASSPLGHTQETQYF. The CDR3, as DNA: TGTGCCAGCTCACCCCTGGGACACACCCAAGAGACCCAGTACTTC. The full variable domain, in which reference TRBV18 and TRBJ2-5 provide the parts outside the CDR3, is NAGVMQNPRHLVRRRGQEARLRCSPMKGHSHVYWYRQLPEEGLKFMVYLQKENIIDESGMPKERFSAEFPKEGPSILRIQQVVRGDSAAYFCASSPLGHTQETQYFGPGTRLLVL.

CDR3 sequence: CASRPRGSGSRHEQYF. The CDR3 DNA follows: TGTGCCAGCAGACCTAGGGGTAGCGGGAGTCGGCACGAGCAGTACTTC. This chain uses TRBV27 with TRBJ2-7, with TRBD2 identical over 9 bases. The CDR3 totals 16 residues. Germline V CDR1 and CDR2: MNHEY, SMNVEV (reference sequence). J was trimmed by 5 bases and V by 6 bases; bases with no gene match: 14.

The chain couples TRBV11-2 to TRBJ1-5, with a possible D match to TRBD1 (6 bases). The V gene lost 3 bases and the J gene lost 3 bases, with 9 bases spanning the gap. The germline CDR1 and CDR2 sequences are SGHAT and FQNNGV. The CDR3 is made up of 14 amino acids. CDR3 protein: CASSFTGPNQPQHF. CDR3 sequence (DNA): TGTGCCAGCAGCTTCACAGGGCCCAATCAGCCCCAGCATTTT.

This chain connects TRBV19 to TRBJ1-1; D is undetermined. This CDR3 has 13 residues. CDR1 is LNHDA, CDR2 SQIVND, per germline (reference sequence). The ends were cut back, 8 bases at V and 1 base at J, with 11 bases in the middle. CDR3 residues: CASRPPGNTEAFF. The CDR3 coding sequence is TGTGCCAGTCGACCACCGGGGAACACTGAAGCTTTCTTT.

This CDR3 is CASSTRTSGIYEQYF. In nucleotides, the CDR3 is TGTGCCAGTAGTACCCGGACTAGCGGGATCTACGAGCAGTACTTC. The V call is TRBV19, the J call TRBJ2-7; 12 positions agree with TRBD2. This CDR3 is built from 15 residues. CDR1 and CDR2 (germline): LNHDA, SQIVND (reference sequence). The trim removed 4 bases at V and 3 bases at J, leaving 4 bases unmatched.

The chain recombines TRBV5-1 with TRBJ2-3, with D possibly being TRBD2 (6 bases). Germline V lookup: CDR1 SGHRS, CDR2 YFSETQ. V dropped 0 bases and J dropped 5 bases, with 22 bases sitting between them. The CDR3 covers 18 residues. The CDR3 sequence: CASSLGRPLATQGDTQYF. Written as DNA, the CDR3 is TGCGCCAGCAGCTTGGGGAGGCCCCTAGCGACCCAGGGAGATACGCAGTATTTT.

This clone was counted a single time. This chain uses TRBV11-3 with TRBJ2-3, with 9 bases fitting TRBD2. The CDR3 runs 19 residues. Germline CDR1 SGHNT, CDR2 YENEEA. The V and J ends lost 6 bases and 0 bases, in that order; junction bases with no gene match: 16. CDR3 bases: TGTGCCAGCAGGCGACATTCCTTGGCTAGCGGGGCTAGCACAGATACGCAGTATTTT. Protein sequence: CASRRHSLASGASTDTQYF.

V gene TRBV9 combines with J gene TRBJ2-1; weak D call: TRBD1 (6 bases). This CDR3 spans 17 amino acids. Deletions cut 4 bases from V and 0 bases from J, with 17 bases between. The germline V gene encodes CDR1 SGDLS and CDR2 YYNGEE. In DNA form, the CDR3 reads TGTGCCAGCAGCTCTCAAGGGGGACGTCACTCCTACAATGAGCAGTTCTTC. This codes for CASSSQGGRHSYNEQFF.

This rearrangement joins TRBV4-3 to TRBJ2-3; TRBD2 matches 9 bases. The CDR3 runs to 16 residues. Unmatched junction bases numbered 7, after V lost 2 bases and J lost 4 bases. Per germline, CDR1 LGHNA and CDR2 YSLEER. This CDR3 is CASSQILAGEADTQYF. In nucleotides, the CDR3 is TGCGCCAGCAGCCAAATATTAGCGGGGGAGGCAGATACGCAGTATTTT.

The V and J genes are TRBV7-9 and TRBJ2-1, with D possibly being TRBD2 (6 bases). V was pared by 7 bases and J by 4 bases, with 11 bases between. There are 13 residues in the CDR3. Germline CDR1 and CDR2: SEHNR and FQNEAQ (reference sequence). CDR3 sequence: CASTWDWYNEQFF. The CDR3 coding sequence is TGTGCCAGCACCTGGGACTGGTACAATGAGCAGTTCTTC.

The gene calls are TRBV4-1 and TRBJ2-1, with 11 nucleotides matching TRBD2. CDR3 length equals 17 residues. The V gene end was trimmed by 4 bases and the J gene end by 4 bases; junction bases not matched to a gene: 9. Germline-derived CDR1 and CDR2 are MGHRA and YSYEKL. The chain's CDR3 is CASSRVAGGRLYNEQFF. CDR3 sequence (DNA): TGCGCCAGCAGCCGAGTAGCGGGAGGGCGCTTGTACAATGAGCAGTTCTTC.